This entry lists 22 T cell receptor beta chains sequenced from one sample in a study of cytomegalovirus exposure and HLA in healthy donors. 13 Jbeta primers and 60 Vbeta primers were used for the PCR. Sequenced by immunoSEQ multiplex PCR; TCRdb stores in-frame clones only, minus some. The table has about 140,000 clones, more than 60% seen once. The specimen was PBMCs. Source of these receptors: a woman aged 60-75 years in good health and CMV-seronegative.

The chain couples TRBV27 to TRBJ1-2, with D tentatively TRBD1 (6 bases). V lost 8 bases and J lost 2, with 15 bases in between. This CDR3 region has 14 residues. Germline V CDR1 and CDR2: MNHEY, SMNVEV (reference sequence). CDR3 residues: CASHESGGNYGYTF. As DNA, the CDR3 is TGTGCCAGCCATGAAAGTGGGGGCAACTATGGCTACACCTTC.

This clone has more than one count but fewer than ten. This chain links TRBV10-3 with TRBJ2-7; possible D gene TRBD1, 5 bases. Between the trimmed V and J ends, which lost 2 bases and 6 bases, there was a span of 17 bases. The length of the CDR3 is 15 residues. From germline, CDR1 is ENHRY and CDR2 SYGVKD. CDR3 nucleotides: TGTGCCATCAGTGAGGTGGACCCCACCCAGGGCGAGCAGTACTTC. It codes for CAISEVDPTQGEQYF.

A word on this clone: One junction end disagrees with the germline gene, perhaps due to a read error. The V call is TRBV7-9, the J call TRBJ2-1; 10 nucleotides match TRBD2. Germline V gene lookup returns CDR1 SEHNR and CDR2 FQNEAQ (reference sequence). The CDR3 runs 16 residues. The CDR3 region is CSSSSRTSGTYNEQFF. CDR3 in DNA: TGTTCCAGCAGCTCGAGGACTAGCGGCACCTACAATGAGCAGTTCTTC. The full variable domain, with the rest looked up from reference TRBV7-9 and TRBJ2-1, is DTGVSQNPRHKITKRGQNVTFRCDPISEHNRLYWYRQTLGQGPEFLTYFQNEAQLEKSRLLSDRFSAERPKGSFSTLEIQRTEQGDSAMYLCSSSSRTSGTYNEQFFGPGTRLTVL.

In this sample, this clone turned up a few times. The J gene is TRBJ2-5, the V gene TRBV7-2, with 15 bases matching TRBD2. Germline CDR1 reads SGHTA; CDR2 reads FQGNSA. This CDR3 is built from 16 residues. V trimming: 4 bases; J trimming: 2 bases; junction bases outside the gene matches: 2. CDR3 nucleotides: TGTGCCAGCAGCTCCGGACTAGCGGGGGGGCAAGAGACCCAGTACTTC. Protein product: CASSSGLAGGQETQYF.

CDR3 amino acids: CASRILAGEGEQYF. CDR3 sequence (DNA): TGTGCCAGCAGGATACTAGCGGGAGAGGGGGAGCAGTACTTC. This chain links TRBV28 with TRBJ2-5, with 11 bases matching TRBD2. The CDR3 is 14 residues long. Germline V CDR1 and CDR2: MDHEN, SYDVKM. The V and J ends lost 6 bases and 11 bases, in that order; junction bases with no gene match: 11. Together with reference TRBV28 and TRBJ2-5, the CDR3 gives the full variable domain: DVKVTQSSRYLVKRTGEKVFLECVQDMDHENMFWYRQDPGLGLRLIYFSYDVKMKEKGDIPEGYSVSREKKERFSLILESASTNQTSMYLCASRILAGEGEQYFGPGTRLLVL.

The chain's CDR3 is CASSHRDGGPYEQYF. In DNA, the CDR3 is TGCGCCAGCAGCCACCGAGACGGCGGCCCCTACGAGCAGTACTTC. The chain links TRBV4-1 to TRBJ2-7, with D hard to call. Deletions cut 3 bases from V and 2 bases from J, with 14 bases between. CDR1 is MGHRA and CDR2 is YSYEKL in the germline V gene. The CDR3 contains 15 residues.

The V and J genes are TRBV30 and TRBJ1-1; D remains unclear. The CDR3 contains 9 residues. Germline loops: CDR1 GTSNPN, CDR2 SVGIG (reference sequence). V lost 4 bases to trimming and J lost 7 bases, with 4 bases between them. The CDR3 protein is CAWTNEAFF. As DNA, the CDR3 is TGTGCCTGGACCAATGAAGCTTTCTTT.

The genes are TRBV7-9 and TRBJ2-3; TRBD2 aligns across 8 bases. Germline lookup yields CDR1 SEHNR and CDR2 FQNEAQ (reference sequence). This CDR3 contains 14 residues. Losses at the gene ends were 5 bases for V and 3 bases for J; bases not matched to a gene: 4. The CDR3 nucleotides are TGTGCCAGCAGCGTTGAGCGGGGGACAGATACGCAGTATTTT. It codes for CASSVERGTDTQYF.

The chain joins TRBV14 to TRBJ2-7, with TRBD2 matching over 7 bases. Germline trimming cut 4 bases from V and 6 bases from J; bases unmatched to any gene: 6. The CDR3 has 13 amino acids. Germline V gene data show CDR1 as SGHDN and CDR2 as FVKESK. CDR3 region: CASSPLGLGEQYF. In DNA, the CDR3 is TGTGCCAGCAGCCCCCTAGGACTAGGCGAGCAGTACTTC.

The gene calls are TRBV14 and TRBJ2-1; the match to TRBD2 covers 14 bases. V trimming: 4 bases; J trimming: 10 bases; junction bases outside the gene matches: 9. Germline CDR1 and CDR2: SGHDN and FVKESK. This CDR3 has 16 residues. The CDR3 sequence: CASSLAGTSGSREQFF. CDR3 DNA: TGTGCCAGCAGCCTCGCCGGGACTAGCGGGAGTCGGGAGCAGTTCTTC.

The CDR3 DNA sequence: TGTGCCAGCAGTGAATTCAGGGCGGGGGAGACCCAGTACTTC. This translates into CASSEFRAGETQYF. The V and J genes are TRBV25-1 and TRBJ2-5, with D tentatively TRBD2 (6 bases). Germline values: CDR1 MGHDK, CDR2 SYGVNS. The length of the CDR3 is 14 residues. Between the trimmed V and J ends, which lost 1 base and 5 bases, there was a span of 11 bases.

The rearrangement uses TRBV6-5 and TRBJ1-5, with unresolved D. The germline CDR1 and CDR2 sequences are MNHEY and SVGAGI. V lost 5 bases and J 5 bases, leaving 13 bases between the germline ends. The CDR3 loop spans 14 amino acids. The CDR3 loop is CASSDGEYYQPQHF. The DNA for the CDR3 is TGTGCCAGCAGTGACGGGGAGTACTATCAGCCCCAGCATTTT.

This sequence joins TRBV5-4 and TRBJ1-2; 9 nucleotides agree with TRBD1. This CDR3 region has 13 residues. Germline V CDR1 and CDR2: SGHNT, YYREEE (reference sequence). The V segment lost 4 bases and the J segment 6 bases; nucleotides outside the gene matches: 4. This CDR3 reads CASSGTGRHGYTF. The CDR3 nucleotides are TGTGCCAGCAGCGGGACAGGGCGCCATGGCTACACCTTC.

The rearrangement joins TRBV28 to TRBJ1-6; 8 positions agree with TRBD1. Per the germline V gene, CDR1 is MDHEN and CDR2 is SYDVKM. Germline trimming cut 5 bases from V and 9 bases from J; bases unmatched to any gene: 3. The CDR3 is 13 residues long. CDR3 coding DNA: TGTGCCAGCAGTCCGGACAGGGTTTCACCCCTCCACTTT. Translation: CASSPDRVSPLHF.

V gene TRBV18 combines with J gene TRBJ2-1; 7 nucleotides agree with TRBD2. Germline assignment: CDR1 KGHSH and CDR2 LQKENI. The CDR3 runs to 17 residues. The junction had 12 bases not matched to a gene; V was cut back by 1 base and J by 6 bases. DNA of the CDR3: TGTGCCAGCTCACCACGGACTAGACGGATAACGGGCAATGAGCAGTTCTTC. This sequence encodes CASSPRTRRITGNEQFF.

The chain couples TRBV19 to TRBJ2-7; D possibly corresponds to TRBD2 (7 bases). This CDR3 comprises 15 residues. V was pared by 3 bases and J by 4 bases, with 16 bases between. The germline V gene encodes CDR1 LNHDA and CDR2 SQIVND (reference sequence). As DNA, the CDR3 is TGTGCCAGTAGTATCGGGGGGCTAGCGTCGTACGAGCAGTACTTC. It translates to CASSIGGLASYEQYF.

This rearrangement joins TRBV4-2 to TRBJ2-4; TRBD2 matches 10 bases. This CDR3 comprises 20 residues. The germline V gene has CDR1 LGHNA and CDR2 YNFKEQ. Trimming removed 4 bases from V and 5 bases from J; junction bases left unmatched: 20. The CDR3 loop reads CASSRLIKGAGGYGENIQYF. The CDR3 DNA sequence: TGTGCCAGCAGCCGCCTTATTAAGGGAGCGGGGGGGTACGGGGAAAACATTCAGTACTTC.

V and J are TRBV9 and TRBJ2-7; 16 bases line up with TRBD2. This CDR3 is built from 17 residues. Germline loops: CDR1 SGDLS, CDR2 YYNGEE. J lost 4 bases, V lost 3 bases, and 7 bases had no gene match. Written as DNA, the CDR3 is TGTGCCAGCAGCGGAGGGACTAGCGGGGGGGCCTCGTACGAGCAGTACTTC. Amino acids: CASSGGTSGGASYEQYF.

V and J are TRBV18 and TRBJ2-5; maybe TRBD2 (7 bases). Germline lookup yields CDR1 KGHSH and CDR2 LQKENI. This CDR3 has 18 amino acids. V dropped 0 bases and J dropped 4 bases, with 21 bases sitting between them. CDR3 DNA sequence: TGTGCCAGCTCACCACCAAGGGGGGGCTTATCACGGCGAGAGACCCAGTACTTC. This sequence encodes CASSPPRGGLSRRETQYF.

In DNA form, the CDR3 reads TGTGCCAGCAGCTTGACTCCATCGGGTGAGCAGTTCTTC. Its translation: CASSLTPSGEQFF. The rearrangement joins TRBV11-3 to TRBJ2-1; D is unclear. V was cut by 3 bases and J by 9 bases, with 12 bases left in between. The CDR3 contains 13 residues. CDR1 is SGHNT and CDR2 is YENEEA in the germline V gene.

In this sample, this clone turned up a few times. The gene calls are TRBV18 and TRBJ2-7; D may be TRBD2 (5 bases). V lost 1 base, J lost 0 bases, and 13 bases lay in between. The germline V gene has CDR1 KGHSH and CDR2 LQKENI. CDR3 length: 16 residues. The CDR3 protein is CASSPLVASSSYEQYF. For the CDR3, the DNA is TGTGCCAGCTCACCACTCGTAGCGTCCAGCTCCTACGAGCAGTACTTC.

This sequence joins TRBV28 and TRBJ2-1, with D possibly TRBD1 on 6 matching bases. Germline values: CDR1 MDHEN, CDR2 SYDVKM. The CDR3 contains 14 residues. The V end lost 6 bases, the J end lost 4 bases, and 13 bases lay between the germline ends. For the CDR3, the DNA is TGTGCCAGCAGATCCGGGACAAGTTACAATGAGCAGTTCTTC. Its protein product is CASRSGTSYNEQFF.